A single sample is the source of the 4 T cell receptor beta chains below, sequenced in a study of metastatic and nonmetastatic thyroid tumors. MiXCR was used by TCRdb to re-call the PCR reads. Here the sample spans over 35,000 clones, approximately 16% being singletons. Patients had received no treatment of any kind before thyroid surgery. Material for sequencing was tumor tissue. All receptors derive from a female donor with papillary thyroid cancer or a benign thyroid nodule (not recorded which). Some clones in this sample may be carry-over from other donors' samples.

This clone was observed many times. A much larger clone sits a single nucleotide away, making a read error possible. The genes are TRBV5-1 and TRBJ2-2; no clear D. This CDR3 contains 15 residues. CDR1 and CDR2 (germline): SGHRS, YFSETQ. The CDR3 region is CANSLSILDTGELFF. The CDR3 nucleotides read TGCGCCAACAGCTTGTCGATCTTAGACACCGGGGAGCTGTTTTTT.

The sample holds many counts of this clone. This chain links TRBV19 with TRBJ1-2; the D gene is possibly TRBD1 (5 bases). The CDR3 contains 13 residues. The germline gives CDR1 LNHDA, CDR2 SQIVND (reference sequence). V was cut by 1 base and J by 6 bases, with 9 bases left in between. The CDR3: CASSIGQGDGYTF. The CDR3 DNA sequence: TGTGCCAGTAGTATAGGTCAGGGTGATGGCTACACCTTC.

This clone showed up many times. The chain uses TRBV18 and TRBJ2-3, with a possible D match to TRBD2 (5 bases). The germline CDR1 and CDR2 sequences are KGHSH and LQKENI. With 2 bases removed from V and 2 bases from J, the gap between germline ends came to 14 bases. CDR3 length: 16 residues. CDR3 loop: CASSPVTSSYTDTQYF. The CDR3 DNA reads TGTGCCAGCTCACCAGTTACTAGTTCGTACACAGATACGCAGTATTTT.

The chain recombines TRBV12-3 or TRBV12-4 with TRBJ2-2, with D unresolved. V was trimmed by 5 bases and J by 6 bases, leaving 19 bases between them. This CDR3 contains 16 residues. The CDR3 region has the DNA TGTGCCAGCAGTGACCTGGGGTCCCTTTGGGCCGGGGAGCTGTTTTTT. This encodes CASSDLGSLWAGELFF.